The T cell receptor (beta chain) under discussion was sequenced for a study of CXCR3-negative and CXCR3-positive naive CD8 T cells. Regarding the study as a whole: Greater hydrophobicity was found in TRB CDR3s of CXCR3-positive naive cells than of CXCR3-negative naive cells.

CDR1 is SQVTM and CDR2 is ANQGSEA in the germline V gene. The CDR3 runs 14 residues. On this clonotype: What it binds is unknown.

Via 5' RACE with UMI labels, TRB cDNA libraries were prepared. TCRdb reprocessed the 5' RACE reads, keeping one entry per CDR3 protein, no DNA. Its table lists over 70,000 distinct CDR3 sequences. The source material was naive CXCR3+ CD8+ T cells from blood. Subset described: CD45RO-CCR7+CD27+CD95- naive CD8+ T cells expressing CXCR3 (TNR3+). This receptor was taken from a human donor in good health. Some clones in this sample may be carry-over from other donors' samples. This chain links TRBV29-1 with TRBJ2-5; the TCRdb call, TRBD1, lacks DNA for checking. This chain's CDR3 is CSVRQFQGQETQYF.